A selection of T cell receptor beta chains follows, all from one sample in a study of molecular identifiers for immune sequencing clone quantification. TCRdb reanalysed the PCR reads using MiXCR and keeps one entry per CDR3 protein. Of approximately 670,000 distinct CDR3 sequences listed, nearly 20% are singletons. Sequenced sample: naive CD8+ T cells from blood, with Jurkat cell RNA spiked in. These TCRs come from a human donor in good health. Some libraries in this study had Jurkat cell RNA spiked in. CDR3s include the opening cysteine and the closing phenylalanine or tryptophan. The D gene is left open where the match is weak. Not every row has a clone size; where given, it reads once, few, many or a size class.

V gene	clone size	J gene	D gene	CDR3 protein	CDR3 DNA
TRBV4-2	many	TRBJ2-2	TRBD2	CASSQGEGLTGELFF	TGTGCCAGCAGCCAAGGGGAGGGATTGACCGGGGAGCTGTTTTTT
TRBV6-5	many	TRBJ2-7	TRBD2	CASSYREDYEQYF	TGTGCCAGCAGTTACCGGGAGGACTACGAGCAGTACTTC
TRBV6-1	.	TRBJ1-6	.	CASSPERGGGRGSYNSPLHF	TGTGCCAGCAGTCCTGAACGGGGTGGGGGCCGGGGCTCCTATAATTCACCCCTCCACTTT
TRBV6-2/TRBV6-3	many	TRBJ1-1	.	CASSWTPNTEAFF	TGTGCCAGCAGCTGGACACCCAACACTGAAGCTTTCTTT
TRBV12-3/TRBV12-4	many	TRBJ2-7	.	CASSFLGQYYEQYF	TGTGCCAGCAGTTTTCTTGGACAGTACTACGAGCAGTACTTC
TRBV7-9	.	TRBJ1-1	TRBD1	CASRQGVTTEAFF	TGTGCCAGCAGACAGGGGGTGACTACTGAAGCTTTCTTT
TRBV4-3	many	TRBJ2-5	.	CASSQDHAGGSVRETQYF	TGCGCCAGCAGCCAAGATCATGCCGGGGGTAGCGTCAGAGAGACCCAGTACTTC
TRBV19	many	TRBJ1-1	.	CASSSGGNTEAFF	TGTGCCAGTAGTTCCGGAGGGAACACTGAAGCTTTCTTT
TRBV30	many	TRBJ1-1	.	CAWRNYFTPDSANTEAFF	TGTGCCTGGAGAAATTATTTTACACCGGATTCGGCGAACACTGAAGCTTTCTTT
TRBV4-3	.	TRBJ2-5	TRBD1	CASSQWTGGVQETQYF	TGCGCCAGCAGCCAGTGGACAGGGGGGGTACAAGAGACCCAGTACTTC
TRBV11-3	.	TRBJ2-3	TRBD1	CASSSRQGIRGTDTQYF	TGTGCCAGCAGCTCCCGACAGGGAATACGGGGCACAGATACGCAGTATTTT
TRBV9	many	TRBJ2-2	.	CASNTEINTGELFF	TGTGCCAGCAACACAGAAATTAACACCGGGGAGCTGTTTTTT
TRBV9	.	TRBJ2-7	.	CASSPRQEPSYEQYF	TGTGCCAGCAGCCCCCGACAGGAACCCTCCTACGAGCAGTACTTC
TRBV5-4	.	TRBJ1-1	TRBD1	CASSLEGQLPWVMNTEAFF	TGTGCCAGCAGCTTAGAGGGACAGTTGCCCTGGGTCATGAACACTGAAGCTTTCTTT
TRBV4-3	many	TRBJ2-7	TRBD2	CASSPNSGTAYEQYF	TGCGCCAGCAGCCCAAATAGCGGGACCGCCTACGAGCAGTACTTC
TRBV28	many	TRBJ1-1	TRBD1	CASSLLRTGGTEAFF	TGTGCCAGCAGTTTGTTGAGGACAGGGGGAACTGAAGCTTTCTTT
TRBV19	few	TRBJ2-2	.	CASSIIGTPNTGELFF	TGTGCCAGTAGTATTATCGGGACCCCGAACACCGGGGAGCTGTTTTTT
TRBV24-1	many	TRBJ2-1	TRBD2	CATSDLGLAGAANEQFF	TGTGCCACCAGTGATTTGGGGCTAGCGGGAGCAGCGAATGAGCAGTTCTTC
TRBV29-1	few	TRBJ2-3	TRBD2	CSARGGIAESTDTQYF	TGCAGCGCCCGGGGAGGGATAGCGGAGAGCACAGATACGCAGTATTTT
TRBV7-8	many	TRBJ2-7	.	CASSLDVSSYEQYF	TGTGCCAGCAGCTTAGACGTCAGCTCCTACGAGCAGTACTTC
TRBV29-1	many	TRBJ1-2	.	CSVAVLSGYKNYGYTF	TGCAGCGTTGCGGTCCTCTCGGGGTACAAAAACTATGGCTACACCTTC
TRBV11-2	few	TRBJ2-7	TRBD2	CASTFSGSPGDEQYF	TGTGCCAGCACCTTTAGCGGGAGTCCGGGGGACGAGCAGTACTTC
TRBV27	many	TRBJ1-5	.	CASSLGSNQPQHF	TGTGCCAGCAGCTTAGGTAGCAATCAGCCCCAGCATTTT
TRBV19	many	TRBJ1-2	.	CASTPGTRTIYGYTF	TGTGCCAGTACACCCGGGACACGGACTATTTATGGCTACACCTTC
TRBV4-1	few	TRBJ2-1	TRBD2	CASSQVLGGNEQFF	TGCGCCAGCAGCCAAGTACTGGGGGGGAATGAGCAGTTCTTC
TRBV19	few	TRBJ2-1	.	CASRPGTRSYNEQFF	TGTGCCAGTAGGCCGGGAACCCGCTCCTACAATGAGCAGTTCTTC
TRBV20-1	.	TRBJ2-5	.	CSGRGRGGETQYF	TGCAGTGGGAGGGGGAGGGGGGGCGAGACCCAGTACTTC
TRBV4-3	few	TRBJ2-7	.	CASSQENNYEQYF	TGCGCCAGCAGCCAAGAAAACAACTACGAGCAGTACTTC
TRBV4-3	.	TRBJ2-7	.	CASSRQGGGEYEQYF	TGCGCCAGCAGCCGCCAGGGAGGGGGGGAGTACGAGCAGTACTTC
TRBV18	few	TRBJ1-1	.	CASSPPGYRGRMNTEAFF	TGTGCCAGCTCACCACCGGGGTATCGGGGACGGATGAACACTGAAGCTTTCTTT
TRBV4-3	.	TRBJ2-2	TRBD1	CASSQYRGSGEPFF	TGCGCCAGCAGCCAATACAGGGGATCCGGGGAGCCGTTTTTT
TRBV7-2	few	TRBJ1-2	TRBD1	CASSPVTGGHYGYTF	TGTGCCAGCAGCCCTGTGACAGGGGGCCACTATGGCTACACCTTC
TRBV27	many	TRBJ2-5	.	CASSSAPGETQYF	TGTGCCAGCAGCTCTGCACCGGGCGAGACCCAGTACTTC
TRBV7-7	few	TRBJ2-7	.	CASSPTGTMGEQYF	TGTGCCAGCAGCCCTACAGGGACTATGGGCGAGCAGTACTTC
TRBV19	few	TRBJ2-1	TRBD1	CAIKDRAKNEQFF	TGTGCCATCAAGGACAGGGCCAAGAATGAGCAGTTCTTC
TRBV5-6	few	TRBJ2-7	.	CASSLGDIYEQYF	TGTGCCAGCAGCTTGGGGGACATCTACGAGCAGTACTTC
TRBV19	few	TRBJ1-4	.	CASSVLTGLGEKLFF	TGTGCCAGTAGTGTACTAACGGGACTCGGAGAAAAACTGTTTTTT
TRBV30	.	TRBJ1-3	.	CAWSPGASAGNTIYF	TGTGCCTGGAGTCCGGGGGCCAGCGCTGGAAACACCATATATTTT
TRBV4-3	many	TRBJ2-3	TRBD1	CASSRDRGLTDTQYF	TGCGCCAGCAGCCGGGACAGGGGACTCACAGATACGCAGTATTTT
TRBV7-9	few	TRBJ2-7	TRBD1	CASSSTGGRSYEQYF	TGTGCCAGCAGCTCCACAGGGGGAAGGTCCTACGAGCAGTACTTC
TRBV4-1	many	TRBJ2-7	TRBD1	CASSQQTGGTGEQYF	TGCGCCAGCAGCCAGCAGACAGGGGGAACGGGTGAGCAGTACTTC